This TCR beta chain emerged from a study of molecular identifiers for immune sequencing clone quantification. Losses at the gene ends were 6 bases for V and 2 bases for J; bases not matched to a gene: 7. This CDR3 contains 13 residues. Germline CDR1 is SQVTM and CDR2 is ANQGSEA. Each CDR3 protein is one row after TCRdb ran MiXCR on the PCR reads. Counted here are hundreds of thousands of distinct CDR3 sequences, under 25% occurring once; the ten biggest clones make up roughly 0.7%. The sequenced material came from naive CD8+ T cells from blood, with Jurkat cell RNA spiked in. Subset noted: FACS-sorted CD8+CD4-CCR7+CD45RA+ naive T cells. The chain recombines TRBV29-1 with TRBJ2-7; 7 bases align to TRBD1. The receptor was isolated from a human donor in good health. Some libraries in this study had Jurkat cell RNA spiked in. The CDR3 is CSVRGQDTYEQYF. CDR3 bases: TGCAGCGTGAGAGGACAGGACACCTACGAGCAGTACTTC.